The 10 T cell receptor beta chains in this list originate from one sample, sequenced in a study of CD8 T cells in Susac syndrome. About 0.45 to 1 ug RNA was reverse transcribed with random hexamers. TCRdb redid the calling of the immunoSEQ multiplex PCR reads with MiXCR, one entry per CDR3 protein. The sample lists just over 150,000 distinct CDR3 sequences, roughly 96% occurring once. The sample consisted of CD4+ T cells from PBMCs. The receptors were gathered from a human donor with Susac syndrome.

The chain carries TRBV5-1 and TRBJ1-6, with a tentative D call TRBD1 (6 bases). Germline CDR1 reads SGHRS; CDR2 reads YFSETQ. The CDR3 runs to 14 residues. The V end lost 1 base, the J end lost 7 bases, and 9 bases lay between the germline ends. The CDR3 reads CASSLSTGNSPLHF. The CDR3, as DNA: TGCGCCAGCAGCTTGAGCACAGGGAATTCACCCCTCCACTTT.

The chain is built from TRBV20-1 and TRBJ1-2; no reliable D call. The CDR3 runs to 12 residues. Germline lookup yields CDR1 DFQATT and CDR2 SNEGSKA (reference sequence). Trimming took off 6 bases at V and 7 bases at J, with 15 bases between the two ends. The DNA of the CDR3 is TGCAGTGCCGACGGACGTCGGGGTGGCTACACCTTC. Encoded protein: CSADGRRGGYTF.

The V call is TRBV20-1, the J call TRBJ2-7, with TRBD1 matching over 8 bases. The CDR3 length is 14 residues. Germline V gives CDR1 DFQATT, CDR2 SNEGSKA (reference sequence). Trimming removed 6 bases from V and 5 bases from J; junction bases left unmatched: 12. CDR3 bases: TGCAGTGCCCGGCTGGACAGGGATCCTAACGAGCAGTACTTC. Translating it yields CSARLDRDPNEQYF.

This clonotype appeared once. V gene TRBV9 combines with J gene TRBJ1-1; D is unresolved. This CDR3 has 13 residues. With 3 bases removed from V and 3 bases from J, the gap between germline ends came to 9 bases. CDR1 is SGDLS and CDR2 is YYNGEE in the germline V gene. The CDR3 is CASSAVQHTEAFF. CDR3 in DNA: TGTGCCAGCAGCGCCGTACAGCACACTGAAGCTTTCTTT.

V usage is TRBV7-2 and J usage is TRBJ1-4; D not certain. With 2 bases removed from V and 0 bases from J, the gap between germline ends came to 4 bases. The germline gives CDR1 SGHTA, CDR2 FQGNSA. This CDR3 is 14 amino acids long. CDR3 loop: CASSLTATNEKLFF. CDR3 sequence (DNA): TGTGCCAGCAGCTTAACAGCAACTAATGAAAAACTGTTTTTT.

The rearrangement links TRBV5-4 to TRBJ2-3, with TRBD1 matching over 7 bases. The CDR3 spans 15 residues. Germline-derived CDR1 and CDR2 are SGHNT and YYREEE (reference sequence). After removal of 1 base from V and 5 bases from J, the junction contained 7 bases not matched to a gene. The CDR3 DNA reads as TGTGCCAGCAGCTTGAGTACAGGGGCAATAGATACGCAGTATTTT. This encodes CASSLSTGAIDTQYF.

This clonotype has only one observation. The chain uses TRBV5-4 and TRBJ2-7; 10 bases are a match to TRBD2. Germline assignment: CDR1 SGHNT and CDR2 YYREEE (reference sequence). J was trimmed by 2 bases and V by 3 bases; bases with no gene match: 8. The CDR3 runs 16 residues. CDR3 protein: CASSWGTSAYPYEQYF. CDR3 DNA: TGTGCCAGCAGCTGGGGGACTAGCGCGTACCCCTACGAGCAGTACTTC. Drawing the rest from reference TRBV5-4 and TRBJ2-7, the complete variable domain is ETGVTQSPTHLIKTRGQQVTLRCSSQSGHNTVSWYQQALGQGPQFIFQYYREEENGRGNFPPRFSGLQFPNYSSELNVNALELDDSALYLCASSWGTSAYPYEQYFGPGTRLTVT.

The V and J genes are TRBV29-1 and TRBJ2-3, with D possibly matching TRBD1 (6 bases). Germline V gene lookup returns CDR1 SQVTM and CDR2 ANQGSEA. V lost 7 bases, J lost 9 bases, and 11 bases lay in between. The CDR3 has 10 residues. The CDR3 sequence: CSGGQKTQYF. The CDR3 coding sequence is TGCAGCGGGGGGCAGAAGACGCAGTATTTT.

The chain joins TRBV6-6 to TRBJ1-5; D remains ambiguous. This CDR3 is 15 amino acids long. Trimming shortened V by 2 bases and J by 0 bases, and 8 bases separated the two germline ends. Looked up from germline, CDR1 is MNHNY and CDR2 is SVGAGI (reference sequence). The CDR3 region is CASSYGGNSNQPQHF. The CDR3, as DNA: TGTGCCAGCAGTTACGGCGGGAATAGCAATCAGCCCCAGCATTTT.

This chain joins TRBV19 and TRBJ2-5; D remains unclear. The germline V gene encodes CDR1 LNHDA and CDR2 SQIVND (reference sequence). The V and J ends lost 5 bases and 1 base respectively, with 17 bases between them. The CDR3 totals 16 residues. Here the CDR3 DNA reads TGTGCCAGTAGTCCGTTTGGATCCCCATCCCAAGAGACCCAGTACTTC. Translation: CASSPFGSPSQETQYF.